Listed below are T cell receptor beta chains from one sample, sequenced in a study of early T cells in non-severe SARS-CoV-2 infection. TCRdb recomputed calls from the 5' RACE reads with MiXCR, one row per CDR3 protein. Of tens of thousands of distinct CDR3 sequences detected, 3.9% appear once; the ten largest clones hold about a tenth. Sequencing used whole blood. The source is an adult who was a healthcare worker with PCR-confirmed SARS-CoV-2 infection or an uninfected control (not recorded which). CDR3s include the opening cysteine and the closing phenylalanine or tryptophan. A D gene is named only where the DNA matches it firmly. Clone size is shown for a subset of rows, as once, few, many or a class of expanded clone.

DNA: TGTGCCAGTAGTATGCGTGGGGCCTACGAGCAGTACTTC; CDR3: CASSMRGAYEQYF; J: TRBJ2-7; V: TRBV19; D: NA; size: NA
DNA: TGTGCCAGTACCGACTCAAGTGGCAGGGGTCTAGGGATACGGGGGCAGTATTTT; CDR3: CASTDSSGRGLGIRGQYF; J: TRBJ2-3; V: TRBV19; D: NA; size: NA
DNA: TGTGCCAGCAGCTTATGGGCAGGGATGGGTGAAAAACTGTTTTTT; CDR3: CASSLWAGMGEKLFF; J: TRBJ1-4; V: TRBV7-6; D: NA; size: NA
DNA: TGTGCCAGCAGCTTAGGGATACGGGACCCAGGAGGTACGCAGTATTTT; CDR3: CASSLGIRDPGGTQYF; J: TRBJ2-3; V: TRBV7-3; D: NA; size: many
DNA: TGTGCCAGCAGCCCGGGCGGGGGCACAGATACGCAGTATTTT; CDR3: CASSPGGGTDTQYF; J: TRBJ2-3; V: TRBV7-9; D: NA; size: few
DNA: TGTGCCAGCAGCTTAGTATCCAGCTCTGGAAACACCATATATTTT; CDR3: CASSLVSSSGNTIYF; J: TRBJ1-3; V: TRBV7-9; D: NA; size: NA
DNA: TGCGCCAGCAGCGAGGACAGAGACCTTAATTCACCCCTCCACTTT; CDR3: CASSEDRDLNSPLHF; J: TRBJ1-6; V: TRBV4-3; D: NA; size: many
DNA: TGTGCCAGCAGTTTTAACGGGGGTGAAGCTTTCTTT; CDR3: CASSFNGGEAFF; J: TRBJ1-1; V: TRBV27; D: NA; size: NA
DNA: TGTGCCAGCAGCTTAACACTTAGCGGAAGCTCCTACAATGAGCAGTTCTTC; CDR3: CASSLTLSGSSYNEQFF; J: TRBJ2-1; V: TRBV7-3; D: NA; size: many
DNA: TGCGCCAGCAGGGGACTTAGCGAAAATTCACCCCTCCACTTT; CDR3: CASRGLSENSPLHF; J: TRBJ1-6; V: TRBV5-1; D: NA; size: NA
DNA: TGTGCCAGCAGCTTGGCCGGGACCACTAGCACAGATACGCAGTATTTT; CDR3: CASSLAGTTSTDTQYF; J: TRBJ2-3; V: TRBV5-6; D: NA; size: few
DNA: TGTGCCAGTAGTCGAGGGGGCGTGGAGACCCAGTACTTC; CDR3: CASSRGGVETQYF; J: TRBJ2-5; V: TRBV19; D: TRBD1; size: many
DNA: TGTGCCATCAGTGAGAGCGATGAGACCCAGTACTTC; CDR3: CAISESDETQYF; J: TRBJ2-5; V: TRBV10-3; D: NA; size: many
DNA: TGTGCCAGCAGTTCTACCGGCGGGGGAGGATTCCACGAGCAGTACTTC; CDR3: CASSSTGGGGFHEQYF; J: TRBJ2-7; V: TRBV27; D: TRBD2; size: few
DNA: TGCAGCGGGACGGGACACTTGAACACTGAAGCTTTCTTT; CDR3: CSGTGHLNTEAFF; J: TRBJ1-1; V: TRBV29-1; D: NA; size: NA
DNA: TGTGCCAGCAGTGAGTATGTTTGGCCTGGTACTGGAAACACCATATATTTT; CDR3: CASSEYVWPGTGNTIYF; J: TRBJ1-3; V: TRBV6-1; D: NA; size: few
DNA: TGCAGTGCTAGTCCGGAGCTGGCCTACAATGAGCAGTTCTTC; CDR3: CSASPELAYNEQFF; J: TRBJ2-1; V: TRBV20-1; D: NA; size: many
DNA: TGCGCCAGCAGCCCACTGACTAGCGGGGTTACAGATACGCAGTATTTT; CDR3: CASSPLTSGVTDTQYF; J: TRBJ2-3; V: TRBV5-1; D: TRBD2; size: many
DNA: TGCAGTGCTACCGGGACAGTCAATCAGCCCCAGCATTTT; CDR3: CSATGTVNQPQHF; J: TRBJ1-5; V: TRBV20-1; D: TRBD1; size: many
DNA: TGTGCCACCAGTGATTTACCCCGGGGGGGCGGGCGGCCCTCCTACAATGAGCAGTTCTTC; CDR3: CATSDLPRGGGRPSYNEQFF; J: TRBJ2-1; V: TRBV24-1; D: TRBD2; size: NA
DNA: TGTGCCAGCTCAGATACAGGGTCCTATGGCTACACCTTC; CDR3: CASSDTGSYGYTF; J: TRBJ1-2; V: TRBV18; D: NA; size: many
DNA: TGTGCCAGTACCCTTAAGCCCGGGGGCGAGCAGTACTTC; CDR3: CASTLKPGGEQYF; J: TRBJ2-7; V: TRBV19; D: NA; size: medium-sized
DNA: TGTGCCAGTATCCCCGGGCGGGAGGGAGACAAAAACATTCAGTACTTC; CDR3: CASIPGREGDKNIQYF; J: TRBJ2-4; V: TRBV19; D: TRBD2; size: NA
DNA: TGTGCCAGCAGTTTAACCAGTAAAGGAACTGAAGCTTTCTTT; CDR3: CASSLTSKGTEAFF; J: TRBJ1-1; V: TRBV12-3/TRBV12-4; D: NA; size: NA
DNA: TGTGCCAGCAGCTTGGCAACACCGTCTGGGAATGAGCAGTTCTTC; CDR3: CASSLATPSGNEQFF; J: TRBJ2-1; V: TRBV5-5; D: NA; size: many
DNA: TGTGCCAGCAGCTTAGTCCGGGGAACGGGGCCGCGGGCGGATCAAGAGACCCAGTACTTC; CDR3: CASSLVRGTGPRADQETQYF; J: TRBJ2-5; V: TRBV7-9; D: NA; size: many
DNA: TGTGCCAGCAGCCCCCTAGCGGGAGTAGTAGAGACCCAGTACTTC; CDR3: CASSPLAGVVETQYF; J: TRBJ2-5; V: TRBV7-6; D: TRBD2; size: NA